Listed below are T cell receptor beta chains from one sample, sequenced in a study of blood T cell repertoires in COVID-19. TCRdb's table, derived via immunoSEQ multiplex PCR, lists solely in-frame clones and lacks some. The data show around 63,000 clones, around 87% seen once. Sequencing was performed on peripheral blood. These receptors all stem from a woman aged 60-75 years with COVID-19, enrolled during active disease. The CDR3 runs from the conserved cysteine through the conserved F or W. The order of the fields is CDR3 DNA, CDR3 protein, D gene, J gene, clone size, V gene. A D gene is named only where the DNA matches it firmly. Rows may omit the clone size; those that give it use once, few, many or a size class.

DNA: TGTGCCAGCAGCTTCGGGGGAAACACCATATATTTT; CDR3: CASSFGGNTIYF; D: -; J: TRBJ1-3; size: few; V: TRBV7-9
DNA: TGTGCCAGCAGCCACCCCCGGAGGGGAGCGGGAGGAAGGACCGGGGAGCTGTTTTTT; CDR3: CASSHPRRGAGGRTGELFF; D: TRBD2; J: TRBJ2-2; size: -; V: TRBV14
DNA: TGTGCCTGGAGTTCCACAGGGTACAATCAGCCCCAGCATTTT; CDR3: CAWSSTGYNQPQHF; D: -; J: TRBJ1-5; size: once; V: TRBV30
DNA: TGTGCCAGCAGCCAGAGTGGGGGGGGGACTGGAAACACCATATATTTT; CDR3: CASSQSGGGTGNTIYF; D: -; J: TRBJ1-3; size: -; V: TRBV5-4
DNA: TGTGCCATCAGGAACCCGGGACTAGCGGGGCAAGAGACCCAGTACTTC; CDR3: CAIRNPGLAGQETQYF; D: TRBD2; J: TRBJ2-5; size: -; V: TRBV10-3
DNA: TGTGCCTGGAGTGCCCGGGACAGGGCGAACACTGAAGCTTTCTTT; CDR3: CAWSARDRANTEAFF; D: TRBD1; J: TRBJ1-1; size: once; V: TRBV30
DNA: TGCGCCAGCACCCAAGGGGACAGGGCCTACAATGAGCAGTTCTTC; CDR3: CASTQGDRAYNEQFF; D: TRBD1; J: TRBJ2-1; size: -; V: TRBV5-1
DNA: TGTGCCAGCAGCGCCAGGGGTTTGAACACTGAAGCTTTCTTT; CDR3: CASSARGLNTEAFF; D: -; J: TRBJ1-1; size: -; V: TRBV7-8
DNA: TGTGCCAGCAGTTCCATGGGCACAGGGTATACCTACGAGCAGTACTTC; CDR3: CASSSMGTGYTYEQYF; D: -; J: TRBJ2-7; size: -; V: TRBV27
DNA: TGCAGTGCTAGTCCCCAGGAAGGATCACCCCTCCACTTT; CDR3: CSASPQEGSPLHF; D: -; J: TRBJ1-6; size: -; V: TRBV20-1
DNA: TGTGCCAGCAATGCGGGAGGGCCTCGGCAGTTCTTC; CDR3: CASNAGGPRQFF; D: TRBD2; J: TRBJ2-1; size: -; V: TRBV27
DNA: TGTGCCAGCAGGGCACCAGGCGCCTACGAGCAGTACTTC; CDR3: CASRAPGAYEQYF; D: -; J: TRBJ2-7; size: -; V: TRBV27
DNA: TGTGCCAGCAGTGGACAGGATTACCCCTATGGCTACACCTTC; CDR3: CASSGQDYPYGYTF; D: -; J: TRBJ1-2; size: -; V: TRBV2
DNA: TGTGCCAGCAGTTACTCAGGCGGCGCTAACTATGGCTACACCTTC; CDR3: CASSYSGGANYGYTF; D: -; J: TRBJ1-2; size: -; V: TRBV6-5
DNA: TGTGCCAGCAGCCTTGGACAGGCTCCAGATACGCAGTATTTT; CDR3: CASSLGQAPDTQYF; D: TRBD1; J: TRBJ2-3; size: -; V: TRBV11-1
DNA: TGTGCCAGCAGCCCAAACATTCTGTTGGGGGGGAGTTGGAACACTGAAGCTTTCTTT; CDR3: CASSPNILLGGSWNTEAFF; D: -; J: TRBJ1-1; size: -; V: TRBV7-9
DNA: TGTGCCACCAGCGTAGCGGGAGCCGCTGGCTACGAGCAGTACTTC; CDR3: CATSVAGAAGYEQYF; D: TRBD2; J: TRBJ2-7; size: -; V: TRBV15
DNA: TGTGCCAGCAGCGTAGGTGCAGGGCACTCTGGAAACACCATATATTTT; CDR3: CASSVGAGHSGNTIYF; D: -; J: TRBJ1-3; size: -; V: TRBV9
DNA: TGTGCCAGCAGTCTACCGGGACACTCACTCCTTAAAAATGAGCAGTTCTTC; CDR3: CASSLPGHSLLKNEQFF; D: -; J: TRBJ2-1; size: -; V: TRBV6-6
DNA: TGTGCCAGTAGAGAGAGCGGGACAGGGGTCTACGAGCAGTACTTC; CDR3: CASRESGTGVYEQYF; D: TRBD1; J: TRBJ2-7; size: -; V: TRBV19
DNA: TGTGCCTGGAAGGTAGGCGGGTATAGCAATCAGCCCCAGCATTTT; CDR3: CAWKVGGYSNQPQHF; D: -; J: TRBJ1-5; size: -; V: TRBV30
DNA: TGTGCCAGCAGGGTGTTGGGGACTAGCGGCAATGAGCAGTTCTTC; CDR3: CASRVLGTSGNEQFF; D: TRBD2; J: TRBJ2-1; size: -; V: TRBV2
DNA: TGTGCCAGCAAACCATTGACAGGGTACGAGCAGTACTTC; CDR3: CASKPLTGYEQYF; D: TRBD1; J: TRBJ2-7; size: -; V: TRBV27
DNA: TGCAGTGCCCCCCTCTACAATGAGCAGTTCTTC; CDR3: CSAPLYNEQFF; D: -; J: TRBJ2-1; size: -; V: TRBV20-1
DNA: TGTGCCAGCAGTTCACCGACATTGAGCACTGAAGCTTTCTTT; CDR3: CASSSPTLSTEAFF; D: -; J: TRBJ1-1; size: -; V: TRBV6-2/TRBV6-3
DNA: TGTGCCAGCTCCCTGCCGACAGGGGACACTGAAGCTTTCTTT; CDR3: CASSLPTGDTEAFF; D: TRBD1; J: TRBJ1-1; size: -; V: TRBV18
DNA: TGTGCCAGTACCAGCGGAAGGAGCTCCTACAATGAGCAGTTCTTC; CDR3: CASTSGRSSYNEQFF; D: -; J: TRBJ2-1; size: -; V: TRBV19
DNA: TGTGCCAGCAGCTTAGAAGGGACAGCCCAAGAGACCCAGTACTTC; CDR3: CASSLEGTAQETQYF; D: TRBD1; J: TRBJ2-5; size: -; V: TRBV7-9
DNA: TGTGCCAGCAGCCCGACAGGGGTCTCTGAGCAGTACTTC; CDR3: CASSPTGVSEQYF; D: TRBD1; J: TRBJ2-7; size: few; V: TRBV3-1/TRBV3-2
DNA: TGTGCCAGCAGCCAAGACGCTAGCGAGAGCTACGAGCAGTACTTC; CDR3: CASSQDASESYEQYF; D: -; J: TRBJ2-7; size: -; V: TRBV3-1/TRBV3-2